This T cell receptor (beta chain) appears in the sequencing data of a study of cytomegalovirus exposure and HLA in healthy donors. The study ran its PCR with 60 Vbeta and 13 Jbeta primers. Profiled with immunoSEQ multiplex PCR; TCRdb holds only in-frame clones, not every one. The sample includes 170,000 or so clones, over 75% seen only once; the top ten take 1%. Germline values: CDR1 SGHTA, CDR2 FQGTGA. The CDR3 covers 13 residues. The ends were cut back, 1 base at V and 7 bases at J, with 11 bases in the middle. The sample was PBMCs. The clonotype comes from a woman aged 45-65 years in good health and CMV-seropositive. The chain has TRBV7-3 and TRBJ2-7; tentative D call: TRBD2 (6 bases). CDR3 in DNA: TGTGCCAGCAGCTTAATGAAAGGGAGGGAGCAGTACTTC. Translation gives CASSLMKGREQYF.